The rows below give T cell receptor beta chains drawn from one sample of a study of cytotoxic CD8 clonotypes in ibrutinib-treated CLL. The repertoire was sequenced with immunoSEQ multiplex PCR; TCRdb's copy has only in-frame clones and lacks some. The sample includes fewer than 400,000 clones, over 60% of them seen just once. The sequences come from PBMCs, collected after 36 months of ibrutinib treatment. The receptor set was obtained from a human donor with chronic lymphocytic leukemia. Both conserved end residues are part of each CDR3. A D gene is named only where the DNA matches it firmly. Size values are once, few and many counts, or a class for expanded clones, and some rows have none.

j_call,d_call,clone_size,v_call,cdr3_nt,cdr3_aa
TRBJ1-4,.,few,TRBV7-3,TGTGCCAGCAGCTTAACGGGACGGACTAATGAAAAACTGTTTTTT,CASSLTGRTNEKLFF
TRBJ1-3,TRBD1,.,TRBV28,TGTGCCAGCAGTTTTCAGGGGGCCGGGGAAAACACCATATATTTT,CASSFQGAGENTIYF
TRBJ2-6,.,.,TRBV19,TGTGCCAGTAGTATCGCAGGCCTCTCTGGGGCCAACGTCCTGACTTTC,CASSIAGLSGANVLTF
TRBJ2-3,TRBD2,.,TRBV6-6,TGTGCCAGCAGCTGGCTAGCGGGGGGTGGAGATACGCAGTATTTT,CASSWLAGGGDTQYF
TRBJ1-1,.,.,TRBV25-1,TGTGCCAGCAGCCTCATCGGGGAAGCTTTCTTT,CASSLIGEAFF
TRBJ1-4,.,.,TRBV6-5,TGTGCCAGCACCCCGGGGGGGAATGGTGAAAAACTGTTTTTT,CASTPGGNGEKLFF
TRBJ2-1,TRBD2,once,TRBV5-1,TGCGCCAGCAGCTTGTTTGGGGTAGGGACTAGCGGTAACAATGAGCAGTTCTTC,CASSLFGVGTSGNNEQFF
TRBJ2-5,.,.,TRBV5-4,TGTGCCAGCAGCTTCATTGCAGAGCAAGAGACCCAGTACTTC,CASSFIAEQETQYF
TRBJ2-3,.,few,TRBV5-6,TGTGCCAGCAGCTCGGACTTAAGGGACCGCACAGATACGCAGTATTTT,CASSSDLRDRTDTQYF
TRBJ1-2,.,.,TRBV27,TGTGCCAGCAGACCTACAGGGAGAAACTATGGCTACACCTTC,CASRPTGRNYGYTF
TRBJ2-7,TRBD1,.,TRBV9,TGTGCCAGCAGCGCAGGGGGCGCCACCTACGAGCAGTACTTC,CASSAGGATYEQYF
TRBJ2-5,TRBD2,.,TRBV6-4,TGTGCCAGCAGTATAGGACTAGCGGGAGGGTTTCAAGAGACCCAGTACTTC,CASSIGLAGGFQETQYF
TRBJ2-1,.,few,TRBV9,TGTGCCAGCAGTTTTGACTTGTCCTACAATGAGCAGTTCTTC,CASSFDLSYNEQFF
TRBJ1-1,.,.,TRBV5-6,TGTGCCAGCAGCTTGACATCTGAAGCTTTCTTT,CASSLTSEAFF
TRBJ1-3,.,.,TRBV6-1,TGTGCCAGCAGTGTGTACGGGGGGGGCTCTGGAAACACCATATATTTT,CASSVYGGGSGNTIYF
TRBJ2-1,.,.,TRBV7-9,TGTGCCAGCAGCTTAGCGCTCAGGGACGATGAGCAGTTCTTC,CASSLALRDDEQFF
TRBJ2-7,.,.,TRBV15,TGTGCCACCAGCAGAGGAGTGGGAAAAGGGGCCTACGAGCAGTACTTC,CATSRGVGKGAYEQYF
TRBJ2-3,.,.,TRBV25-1,TGTGCCAGCAGTGTCGGGGATACGCAGTATTTT,CASSVGDTQYF
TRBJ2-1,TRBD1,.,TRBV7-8,TGTGCCAGCAGCCCCCGACAGGGGACCTACAATGAGCAGTTCTTC,CASSPRQGTYNEQFF
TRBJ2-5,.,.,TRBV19,TGTGCCAGTAGTATTTGGGGGCGGTTTCAAGAGACCCAGTACTTC,CASSIWGRFQETQYF
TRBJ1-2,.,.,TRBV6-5,TGTGCCAGCAGTTACCCCGGGGGTACAGGCTACACCTTC,CASSYPGGTGYTF
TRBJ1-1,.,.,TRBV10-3,TGTGCCATCTGGGGGCAGGCTGGCACTGAAGCTTTCTTT,CAIWGQAGTEAFF
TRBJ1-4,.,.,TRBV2,TGTGCCAGCAGCCGAGGTATGAGAGAAAAACTGTTTTTT,CASSRGMREKLFF
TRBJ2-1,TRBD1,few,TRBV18,TGTGCCAGCTCGACAGGGGTCTCGAATGAGCAGTTCTTC,CASSTGVSNEQFF
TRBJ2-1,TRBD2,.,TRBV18,TGTGCCAGCTCACCACCGTCGGGGGGGGTAACCTACAATGAGCAGTTCTTC,CASSPPSGGVTYNEQFF
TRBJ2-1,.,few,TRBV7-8,TGTGCCAGCAGCTTAGTTATCGAAAACGGGCAGTTCTTC,CASSLVIENGQFF
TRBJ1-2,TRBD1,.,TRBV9,TGTGCCAGCAGCACGCGGACAGGGGGCGACAACTATGGCTACACCTTC,CASSTRTGGDNYGYTF
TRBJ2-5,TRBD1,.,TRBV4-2,TGTGCCAGCAGCCAAAGGGGTACCGGGACAGAAGAGACCCAGTACTTC,CASSQRGTGTEETQYF
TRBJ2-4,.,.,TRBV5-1,TGCGCCAGCAGGCCAGGGATAGAGGCCAAAAACATTCAGTACTTC,CASRPGIEAKNIQYF
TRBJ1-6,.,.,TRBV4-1,TGCGCCAGCAGCCTGGGCGTCGGGGCTTCACCCCTCCACTTT,CASSLGVGASPLHF
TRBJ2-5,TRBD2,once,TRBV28,TGTGCCAGCAGCCAACTAGCGAAACAAGAGACCCAGTACTTC,CASSQLAKQETQYF
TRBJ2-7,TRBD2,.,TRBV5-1,TGCGCCAGCAGCTTGTGGGCGGGAGGGCCTATTTACGAGCAGTACTTC,CASSLWAGGPIYEQYF
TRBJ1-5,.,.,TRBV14,TGTGCCAGCAGCCAAGACACGGGCATGCCCCAGCATTTT,CASSQDTGMPQHF
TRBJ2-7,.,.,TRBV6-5,TGTGCCAGCAGTTACTCGTCACAGGCGTTCTCCTACGAGCAGTACTTC,CASSYSSQAFSYEQYF
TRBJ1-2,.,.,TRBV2,TGTGCCAGCGAAAGAAACTATGGCTACACCTTC,CASERNYGYTF
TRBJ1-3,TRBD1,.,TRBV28,TGTGCCAGCTCCCCCAGGGGGATTGCTGGAAACACCATATATTTT,CASSPRGIAGNTIYF
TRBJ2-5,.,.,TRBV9,TGTGCCAGCAGCGTACGCCCGGTGGACGGGAGCGGAGAGACCCAGTACTTC,CASSVRPVDGSGETQYF
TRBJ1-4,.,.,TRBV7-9,TGTGCCAGCAGCTCCCAGACGGGAGATTGGACAAAACTGTTTTTT,CASSSQTGDWTKLFF
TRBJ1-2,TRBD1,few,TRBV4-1,TGCGCCAGCAGCCAGTTTCGGGACAGCCAAGAGGTTTATGGCTACACCTTC,CASSQFRDSQEVYGYTF
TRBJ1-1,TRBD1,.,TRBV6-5,TGTGCCAGCAGAGAAACAGGGGATCGTACTGAAGCTTTCTTT,CASRETGDRTEAFF
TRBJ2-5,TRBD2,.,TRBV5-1,TGCGCCAGCAGCTTGTTTAGCGGGAGGAATCAAGAGACCCAGTACTTC,CASSLFSGRNQETQYF
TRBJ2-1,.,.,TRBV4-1,TGCGCCAGCAGCCAACTAGGTAAGGGAGGCCGCTCCTACAATGAGCAGTTCTTC,CASSQLGKGGRSYNEQFF
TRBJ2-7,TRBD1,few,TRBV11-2,TGTGCCAGCAGAGAGAGGACAGGGGGTCCCATCGAGCAGTACTTC,CASRERTGGPIEQYF
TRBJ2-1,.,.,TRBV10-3,TGTGCCATCATGGGGGCCAATGAGCAGTTCTTC,CAIMGANEQFF
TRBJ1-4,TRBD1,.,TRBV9,TGTGCCAGCAGCGACGACAGGGGCGATGAAAAACTGTTTTTT,CASSDDRGDEKLFF
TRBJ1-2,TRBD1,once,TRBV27,TGTGCCAGCAGTCCGTCCGGGACAGGGACCCCTAGCTATGGCTACACCTTC,CASSPSGTGTPSYGYTF
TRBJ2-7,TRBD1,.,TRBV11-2,TGTGCCAGCAGCTCGGGACAGGGATCCTACGAGCAGTACTTC,CASSSGQGSYEQYF
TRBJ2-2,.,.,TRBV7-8,TGTGCCAGCAGCTTATTAAGGACGGGGGCTCGCACCGGGGAGCTGTTTTTT,CASSLLRTGARTGELFF
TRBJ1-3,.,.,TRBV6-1,TGTGCCAGCAGTGACCAGGGTTTAGCTGGAAACACCATATATTTT,CASSDQGLAGNTIYF
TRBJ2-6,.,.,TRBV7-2,TGTGCCAGCAGCCCCAGGGAGTCTGGGGCCAACGTCCTGACTTTC,CASSPRESGANVLTF
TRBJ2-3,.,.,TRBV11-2,TGTGCCAGCAGCGGAACGACAGATACGCAGTATTTT,CASSGTTDTQYF
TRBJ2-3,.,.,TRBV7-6,TGTGCCAGCAGCTTAGGCCTATTTAGTGTTTCAGATACGCAGTATTTT,CASSLGLFSVSDTQYF
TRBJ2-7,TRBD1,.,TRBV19,TGTGCCAGTACTCCAGGGGGCGTCTACGAGCAGTACTTC,CASTPGGVYEQYF
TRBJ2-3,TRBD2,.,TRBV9,TGTGCCAGCAGCGAAGTACCCTATAGGGCGGGAGGTTTAACAGATACGCAGTATTTT,CASSEVPYRAGGLTDTQYF
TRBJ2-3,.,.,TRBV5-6,TGTGCCAGCAGCTTGGCCGTCAGGGAGATCACAGATACGCAGTATTTT,CASSLAVREITDTQYF
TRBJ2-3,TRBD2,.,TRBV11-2,TGTGCCAGCAGCCCCCCTAGCGGGGGGGCCGATACGCAGTATTTT,CASSPPSGGADTQYF